These 25 T cell receptor beta chains originate from one sample sequenced in a study of cytomegalovirus exposure and HLA in healthy donors. The repertoire was sequenced with immunoSEQ multiplex PCR; TCRdb's copy has only in-frame clones and lacks some. The sample has around 70,000 clones, roughly nine tenths seen once. Sequencing was carried out using PBMCs. The receptor source for this set is a man aged 18 to 29 in good health and CMV-seronegative.

This clone was found once. The chain uses TRBV15 and TRBJ2-3, with a tentative D call TRBD1 (5 bases). Germline V lookup: CDR1 LNHNV, CDR2 YYDKDF (reference sequence). This CDR3 region has 12 residues. Between the trimmed V and J ends, which lost 5 bases and 7 bases, there was a span of 10 bases. CDR3 residues: CATSPQGNTQYF. CDR3 nucleotides: TGTGCCACCAGCCCGCAGGGTAATACGCAGTATTTT.

The rearrangement joins TRBV4-3 to TRBJ2-1; D might be TRBD2 (5 bases). V was cut by 0 bases and J by 0 bases, with 9 bases left in between. The CDR3 contains 16 residues. CDR1 and CDR2 from the germline V gene are LGHNA and YSLEER. The CDR3 sequence is CASSQDPGNSYNEQFF. CDR3 nucleotide sequence: TGCGCCAGCAGCCAAGACCCGGGGAACTCCTACAATGAGCAGTTCTTC.

The chain links TRBV6-1 to TRBJ2-7, with a weak D call TRBD1 (6 bases). Germline lookup yields CDR1 MNHNS and CDR2 SASEGT. This CDR3 has 18 residues. Trimming removed 0 bases from V and 2 bases from J, with 20 bases in between. The CDR3 DNA is TGTGCCAGCAGTGAAGCCAGGACGGGACAATACCCCCCCTACGAGCAGTACTTC. Its translation: CASSEARTGQYPPYEQYF.

This chain joins TRBV2 and TRBJ1-5; the match to TRBD1 covers 9 bases. Germline V lookup: CDR1 SNHLY, CDR2 FYNNEI. With V trimmed by 7 bases and J by 2 bases, 15 bases remained unmatched. The CDR3 totals 18 residues. The CDR3: CASKPPTGGMSGNQPQHF. The CDR3 region has the DNA TGTGCCAGCAAACCTCCGACAGGGGGTATGAGCGGCAATCAGCCCCAGCATTTT.

This clone was detected only once. This chain links TRBV6-1 with TRBJ2-7, with 10 bases lining up with TRBD1. The CDR3 spans 14 residues. Germline trimming cut 8 bases from V and 0 bases from J; bases unmatched to any gene: 4. CDR1 MNHNS and CDR2 SASEGT come from the germline V gene. The CDR3 reads CASGGTGASYEQYF. The CDR3 nucleotides are TGTGCCAGCGGGGGGACAGGGGCCTCCTACGAGCAGTACTTC.

V and J are TRBV11-2 and TRBJ2-1, with 7 positions matching TRBD2. Germline V gene sequence: CDR1 SGHAT, CDR2 FQNNGV. The CDR3 extends over 14 amino acids. V was pared by 4 bases and J by 6 bases, with 6 bases of the junction left unmatched. CDR3 residues: CASSYLTSSNEQFF. The CDR3 nucleotides read TGTGCCAGCAGCTACCTGACTAGCAGCAATGAGCAGTTCTTC.

The J gene is TRBJ2-2, the V gene TRBV6-4, with 10 bases fitting TRBD2. Germline CDR1 MRHNA, CDR2 SNTAGT. V was pared by 5 bases and J by 3 bases, with 0 bases of the junction left unmatched. CDR3 length equals 14 residues. DNA of the CDR3: TGTGCCAGCAGTAGCGGGAGGGACACCGGGGAGCTGTTTTTT. Protein: CASSSGRDTGELFF.

The chain joins TRBV30 to TRBJ1-2; D possibly corresponds to TRBD1 (6 bases). The CDR3 length is 12 residues. V was shortened by 5 bases and J by 5 bases, with 12 bases between the two germline ends. CDR1 GTSNPN and CDR2 SVGIG come from the germline V gene (reference sequence). The CDR3 loop is CAWDRTRYGYTF. The CDR3 DNA follows: TGTGCCTGGGACAGGACGAGATATGGCTACACCTTC.

This clone was observed a few times. The chain employs TRBV20-1 and TRBJ1-1; no clear D. V lost 2 bases to trimming and J lost 5 bases, with 6 bases between them. Germline V gene sequence: CDR1 DFQATT, CDR2 SNEGSKA (reference sequence). CDR3 length equals 11 residues. CDR3 sequence: CSARPGTEAFF. CDR3 coding DNA: TGCAGTGCTAGACCCGGGACTGAAGCTTTCTTT.

This clone was recorded once. The V and J genes are TRBV10-3 and TRBJ1-2; TRBD1 aligns across 11 bases. V shed 4 bases and J 3 bases; nucleotides not matched to a gene: 4. The germline gives CDR1 ENHRY, CDR2 SYGVKD. The CDR3 runs to 15 residues. CDR3: CAISAMGQGDYGYTF. Here the CDR3 DNA reads TGTGCCATCAGTGCTATGGGACAGGGGGACTATGGCTACACCTTC.

This chain joins TRBV11-2 and TRBJ2-6, with 7 bases identical to TRBD2. CDR3 length equals 18 residues. V shed 0 bases, J shed 0 bases, and the junction held 5 bases outside the gene matches. The germline gives CDR1 SGHAT, CDR2 FQNNGV. CDR3: CASSLEAGRDSGANVLTF. CDR3 in DNA: TGTGCCAGCAGCTTAGAAGCGGGAAGGGACTCTGGGGCCAACGTCCTGACTTTC.

This chain connects TRBV29-1 to TRBJ1-1, with 7 bases lining up with TRBD1. V shed 7 bases, J shed 4 bases, and the junction held 9 bases outside the gene matches. The CDR3 totals 13 residues. CDR1 SQVTM and CDR2 ANQGSEA come from the germline V gene. The DNA for the CDR3 is TGCAGCGCCGGGGGACAGATGGGCACTGAAGCTTTCTTT. This codes for CSAGGQMGTEAFF. Complete variable domain (other parts from reference TRBV29-1 and TRBJ1-1): SAVISQKPSRDICQRGTSLTIQCQVDSQVTMMFWYRQQPGQSLTLIATANQGSEATYESGFVIDKFPISRPNLTFSTLTVSNMSPEDSSIYLCSAGGQMGTEAFFGQGTRLTVV.

V usage is TRBV19 and J usage is TRBJ2-7; 7 nucleotides line up with TRBD2. This CDR3 spans 15 amino acids. V lost 1 base, J lost 0 bases, and 3 bases stayed unmatched. The germline CDR1 and CDR2 sequences are LNHDA and SQIVND (reference sequence). CDR3 bases: TGTGCCAGTAGTATAGGGCCTAGCGGCTCCTACGAGCAGTACTTC. Protein sequence: CASSIGPSGSYEQYF.

This sequence joins TRBV7-3 and TRBJ1-1; D is unresolved. CDR3 length: 13 residues. Germline V gene lookup returns CDR1 SGHTA and CDR2 FQGTGA. With 3 bases removed from V and 1 base from J, the gap between germline ends came to 6 bases. The CDR3 loop is CASSFRENTEAFF. In DNA form, the CDR3 reads TGTGCCAGCAGCTTCCGGGAGAACACTGAAGCTTTCTTT.

The chain recombines TRBV18 with TRBJ2-3, with D uncertain. Per the germline V gene, CDR1 is KGHSH and CDR2 is LQKENI. This CDR3 is built from 14 residues. V lost 4 bases, J lost 0 bases, and 8 bases lay in between. The DNA of the CDR3 is TGTGCCAGCTCACTTACAAAGAGCACAGATACGCAGTATTTT. This codes for CASSLTKSTDTQYF.

V is TRBV10-2 and J is TRBJ2-5, with 14 bases fitting TRBD2. Germline-derived CDR1 and CDR2 are WSHSY and SAAADI. CDR3 length equals 17 residues. V lost 8 bases and J lost 4; bases outside the gene matches: 12. The CDR3 spells CASGGLAGGAVGETQYF. In nucleotides, the CDR3 is TGCGCCAGCGGCGGACTAGCGGGAGGAGCGGTTGGAGAGACCCAGTACTTC.

The V gene is TRBV27, the J gene TRBJ2-5; TRBD2 might be the D (6 bases). The CDR3 covers 15 residues. Germline V gene sequence: CDR1 MNHEY, CDR2 SMNVEV (reference sequence). The V end was cut by 5 bases, the J end by 0 bases, with 13 bases between. The DNA of the CDR3 is TGTGCCAGCAGTCGCTCGGCGGGAAACCAAGAGACCCAGTACTTC. Protein sequence: CASSRSAGNQETQYF.

The CDR3 protein is CASTDRAGPSEKLFF. The CDR3, as DNA: TGTGCCAGCACCGACCGGGCAGGGCCTTCGGAAAAACTGTTTTTT. The J gene is TRBJ1-4, the V gene TRBV6-6, with a tentative D call TRBD1 (5 bases). The ends were cut back, 7 bases at V and 8 bases at J, with 20 bases in the middle. Germline V gene lookup returns CDR1 MNHNY and CDR2 SVGAGI (reference sequence). The CDR3 is 15 amino acids.

The chain's CDR3 is CASKIGRFNEQFF. The CDR3 region has the DNA TGTGCCAGCAAAATAGGGAGGTTCAATGAGCAGTTCTTC. V gene TRBV6-5 combines with J gene TRBJ2-1; a possible D gene is TRBD2 (6 bases). CDR1 and CDR2 (germline): MNHEY, SVGAGI. Trimming stripped 7 bases from V and 6 bases from J, with 13 bases between. This CDR3 has 13 residues.

The chain links TRBV9 to TRBJ2-5; a possible D gene is TRBD1 (6 bases). Trimming left V 0 bases short and J 5 bases short, with 11 bases between. The CDR3 has 14 residues. Germline V gene data show CDR1 as SGDLS and CDR2 as YYNGEE. In DNA form, the CDR3 reads TGTGCCAGCAGCGTAGTCGCAGGGGCGGAGACCCAGTACTTC. Translating it yields CASSVVAGAETQYF.

CDR3 protein: CASSLAGVGTGELFF. DNA of the CDR3: TGCGCCAGCAGCCTAGCGGGAGTGGGAACCGGGGAGCTGTTTTTT. The chain combines TRBV4-3 with TRBJ2-2; 9 bases fit TRBD2. This CDR3 comprises 15 residues. CDR1 is LGHNA, CDR2 YSLEER, per germline. The V segment lost 4 bases and the J segment 5 bases; nucleotides outside the gene matches: 5.

V and J are TRBV28 and TRBJ2-5, with D perhaps matching TRBD1 (6 bases). Germline CDR1 MDHEN, CDR2 SYDVKM. The ends were cut back, 3 bases at V and 3 bases at J, with 14 bases in the middle. The CDR3 spans 15 residues. CDR3 loop: CASSFYRVWEETQYF. The CDR3, as DNA: TGTGCCAGCAGTTTTTACAGGGTTTGGGAAGAGACCCAGTACTTC. The full variable domain, with the rest looked up from reference TRBV28 and TRBJ2-5, is DVKVTQSSRYLVKRTGEKVFLECVQDMDHENMFWYRQDPGLGLRLIYFSYDVKMKEKGDIPEGYSVSREKKERFSLILESASTNQTSMYLCASSFYRVWEETQYFGPGTRLLVL.

J is TRBJ2-6 and V is TRBV28, with D tentatively TRBD1 (5 bases). Germline V lookup: CDR1 MDHEN, CDR2 SYDVKM. The V and J ends lost 7 bases and 0 bases respectively, with 13 bases between them. This CDR3 is built from 16 residues. The CDR3 bases are TGTGCCAGCACCCCCATGGGGCTCTCTGGGGCCAACGTCCTGACTTTC. Its translation: CASTPMGLSGANVLTF.

Only one count was recorded for this clone. This chain links TRBV5-1 with TRBJ2-5; 10 bases map to TRBD1. V was clipped by 6 bases and J by 1 base; unmatched bases: 6. This CDR3 contains 15 residues. The germline gives CDR1 SGHRS, CDR2 YFSETQ. The chain's CDR3 is CASKKGTGVQETQYF. The DNA for the CDR3 is TGCGCCAGCAAAAAGGGGACAGGGGTCCAAGAGACCCAGTACTTC.

V gene TRBV27 combines with J gene TRBJ1-2; D perhaps matches TRBD1 (6 bases). Germline values: CDR1 MNHEY, CDR2 SMNVEV (reference sequence). Trimming took 6 bases from V and 0 from J, leaving 17 bases between them. The CDR3 extends over 16 amino acids. The CDR3 loop is CASRQTGTLTNYGYTF. In DNA form, the CDR3 reads TGTGCCAGCAGACAAACCGGGACACTTACTAACTATGGCTACACCTTC.